This entry lists 22 T cell receptor beta chains sequenced from one sample in a study of beta chain features in type 1 diabetes listed by TCRdb under 2018. Results and caveats for the whole study, not just this receptor: Type 1 diabetes patients showed a moderate but significant shortening of TCRB CDR3 length in all four CD4+ subsets.

These receptors lack a known antigen. Library creation used the immunoSEQ multiplex PCR assay. All of the isolated RNA was reverse transcribed with the High Capacity cDNA Reverse Transcription Kit, so expressed TCRB transcripts were sequenced. TCRdb took over this immuneACCESS table, retaining in-frame rearrangements with V and J assigned. Such tables are incomplete; in checked studies, under half of the missing clones stem from an unresolved V gene, and the remainder is unexplained. Recorded for this sample are 350,000 to 450,000 clones; roughly an eighth of them occurred a single time. Together, the top ten hold approximately 0.011% of the sample. Material for sequencing was naive CD4+ T cells from blood. The cell subset or site label corresponds to: true naive CD4+ T cells. The receptors here all came from a woman aged 18-29 years with type 1 diabetes.

This clone has just a few counts. CDR3 sequence reads: CASSLDLEETQYF. CDR3 coding DNA: TGTGCCAGCAGCCTGGACTTAGAAGAGACCCAGTACTTC. The V and J genes are TRBV7-9 and TRBJ2-5, with a weak D call TRBD2 (5 bases). Trimming pared 5 bases from V and 3 bases from J, leaving 10 bases between. Germline V gene sequence: CDR1 SEHNR, CDR2 FQNEAQ (reference sequence). The CDR3 is 13 residues long.

V gene TRBV25-1 combines with J gene TRBJ1-2; the D gene is possibly TRBD1 (5 bases). The germline V and J ends were trimmed by 3 bases and 1 base, with 15 bases remaining between them. The CDR3 is 16 residues long. From germline, CDR1 is MGHDK and CDR2 SYGVNS. The CDR3 here is CASSDEGRGLNYGYTF. The CDR3 DNA follows: TGTGCCAGCAGTGATGAGGGGAGGGGCCTTAACTATGGCTACACCTTC.

There are a few counts of this clone. At one of its ends the junction is not consistent with the germline gene, which may arise from a read error. The chain recombines TRBV20-1 with TRBJ2-1, with TRBD2 matching 9 bases. Germline lookup yields CDR1 DFQATT and CDR2 SNEGSKA (reference sequence). The CDR3 extends over 11 amino acids. In nucleotides, the CDR3 is TGCAGGGCTACTAGCGGGAATGAGCAGTTCTTC. Translation: CRATSGNEQFF.

In this sample, this clone turned up a few times. The genes are TRBV29-1 and TRBJ2-7, with D possibly TRBD1 on 5 matching bases. This CDR3 comprises 12 residues. Germline V gene data show CDR1 as SQVTM and CDR2 as ANQGSEA. V was pared by 6 bases and J by 1 base, with 10 bases between. Here the CDR3 DNA reads TGCAGCGTCCGGACAATGTCCTACGAGCAGTACTTC. Translating it yields CSVRTMSYEQYF.

The CDR3 sequence: CASSHANLGRDTHQPQHF. CDR3 coding DNA: TGCGCCAGCAGCCACGCTAACCTTGGACGGGACACGCATCAGCCCCAGCATTTT. The chain carries TRBV4-1 and TRBJ1-5, with a weak D call TRBD1 (6 bases). This CDR3 is 18 amino acids long. The V and J ends lost 3 bases and 5 bases respectively, with 23 bases between them. Germline lookup yields CDR1 MGHRA and CDR2 YSYEKL.

The table lists this clone with a few counts. The rearrangement links TRBV7-2 to TRBJ2-5; D not resolved. The CDR3 covers 13 residues. Between the trimmed V and J ends, which lost 1 base and 3 bases, there was a span of 6 bases. CDR1 is SGHTA, CDR2 FQGNSA, per germline. CDR3 protein: CASSLGPEETQYF. CDR3 DNA sequence: TGTGCCAGCAGCTTAGGTCCGGAAGAGACCCAGTACTTC.

This clone was seen a few times. The CDR3, as DNA: TGTGCCAGCAGCCTAGCGCCTAACACCGGGGAGCTGTTTTTT. Protein sequence: CASSLAPNTGELFF. The V and J genes are TRBV6-5 and TRBJ2-2; tentative D call: TRBD2 (6 bases). Trimming left V 6 bases short and J 2 bases short, with 10 bases between. The V gene's germline CDR1 is MNHEY and CDR2 SVGAGI. The CDR3 spans 14 residues.

This rearrangement joins TRBV28 to TRBJ2-7; D not resolved. In germline, CDR1 is MDHEN, CDR2 SYDVKM. The CDR3 extends over 12 amino acids. Trimming removed 5 bases from V and 2 bases from J, with 7 bases in between. DNA of the CDR3: TGTGCCAGCAGTCCTAGACCCTACGAGCAGTACTTC. Residues: CASSPRPYEQYF.

This clone was counted a few times. The rearrangement links TRBV25-1 to TRBJ2-6; 8 nucleotides line up with TRBD1. This CDR3 is built from 17 residues. With 2 bases clipped from V and 2 bases from J, the junction kept 5 bases outside the gene matches. Germline lookup yields CDR1 MGHDK and CDR2 SYGVNS. CDR3 in amino acids: CASSEGRTGTGANVLTF. The CDR3 nucleotides are TGTGCCAGCAGTGAAGGAAGGACAGGGACTGGGGCCAACGTCCTGACTTTC.

This clone was counted between two and nine times. This chain links TRBV19 with TRBJ2-7; TRBD2 aligns across 8 bases. J lost 3 bases, V lost 5 bases, and 9 bases had no gene match. Germline values: CDR1 LNHDA, CDR2 SQIVND (reference sequence). CDR3 length equals 15 residues. Written as DNA, the CDR3 is TGTGCCAGTAGTCCCCGGACTAGCAGTGGCTACGAGCAGTACTTC. Protein sequence: CASSPRTSSGYEQYF.

This clone turned up a few times. The chain has TRBV28 and TRBJ2-7; the D is unclear. Trimming left V 7 bases short and J 4 bases short, with 8 bases between. CDR3 length: 11 residues. Germline loops: CDR1 MDHEN, CDR2 SYDVKM. The CDR3 is CASTFRYEQYF. The DNA of the CDR3 is TGTGCCAGCACCTTCCGGTACGAGCAGTACTTC.

This clone turned up a few times. This chain connects TRBV4-3 to TRBJ2-2, with D possibly TRBD2 on 6 matching bases. Trimming cost V 1 base and J 3 bases, with 12 bases left between them. The CDR3 covers 16 residues. Germline loops: CDR1 LGHNA, CDR2 YSLEER. In DNA form, the CDR3 reads TGCGCCAGCAGCCAAGGGGGCGGGGTTTACACCGGGGAGCTGTTTTTT. Protein: CASSQGGGVYTGELFF.

The sample holds a few counts of this clone. The gene calls are TRBV29-1 and TRBJ2-5; 8 bases fit TRBD2. The V gene's germline CDR1 is SQVTM and CDR2 ANQGSEA. The length of the CDR3 is 14 residues. V trimming: 4 bases; J trimming: 5 bases; junction bases outside the gene matches: 9. CDR3 residues: CSVAAGGALETQYF. The CDR3 DNA reads as TGCAGCGTTGCGGCCGGGGGGGCGCTGGAGACCCAGTACTTC.

The chain is built from TRBV18 and TRBJ2-5, with 8 bases matching TRBD2. Germline loops: CDR1 KGHSH, CDR2 LQKENI. There are 15 residues in the CDR3. The V gene end was trimmed by 2 bases and the J gene end by 5 bases; junction bases not matched to a gene: 7. The CDR3 DNA reads TGTGCCAGCTCACCAGGCGGACTAGCTCGGGAGACCCAGTACTTC. The encoded protein is CASSPGGLARETQYF.

This clone was seen more than once but under ten times. The chain uses TRBV4-3 and TRBJ2-1; D gene uncertain. Germline V gene data show CDR1 as LGHNA and CDR2 as YSLEER. The CDR3 spans 16 residues. The V end lost 0 bases, the J end lost 5 bases, and 14 bases lay between the germline ends. For the CDR3, the DNA is TGCGCCAGCAGCCAAGATCTCTCGACATACAACAATGAGCAGTTCTTC. Translated, it gives CASSQDLSTYNNEQFF.

The rearrangement uses TRBV4-3 and TRBJ2-7; perhaps TRBD1 as D (6 bases). CDR3 length equals 14 residues. V dropped 1 base and J dropped 4 bases, with 11 bases sitting between them. Per the germline V gene, CDR1 is LGHNA and CDR2 is YSLEER. The CDR3 bases are TGCGCCAGCAGCCAAGGGTTCGGGACATACGAGCAGTACTTC. Translating gives CASSQGFGTYEQYF.

This clone was counted between two and nine times. The chain is built from TRBV4-1 and TRBJ2-2; 8 positions agree with TRBD2. V trimming: 1 base; J trimming: 4 bases; junction bases outside the gene matches: 5. Per the germline V gene, CDR1 is MGHRA and CDR2 is YSYEKL. This CDR3 comprises 16 residues. Here the CDR3 DNA reads TGCGCCAGCAGCCAAGGGGCCAGCGGGAGCACCGGGGAGCTGTTTTTT. This sequence encodes CASSQGASGSTGELFF.

The chain uses TRBV29-1 and TRBJ1-2, with TRBD1 as a possible D gene (6 bases). V lost 5 bases and J lost 8, with 21 bases in between. Germline V gene lookup returns CDR1 SQVTM and CDR2 ANQGSEA. This CDR3 is built from 14 residues. The CDR3 DNA reads as TGCAGCGTTCCAAATTCCGGGACACGGGGAGGCTACACCTTC. It translates to CSVPNSGTRGGYTF.

V and J are TRBV18 and TRBJ1-1; D might be TRBD1 (6 bases). CDR1 is KGHSH, CDR2 LQKENI, per germline. The V end lost 2 bases, the J end lost 1 base, and 8 bases lay between the germline ends. The CDR3 is 14 residues long. CDR3 loop: CASSPEGGNTEAFF. The CDR3 DNA follows: TGTGCCAGCTCACCAGAAGGGGGGAACACTGAAGCTTTCTTT. Together with reference TRBV18 and TRBJ1-1, the CDR3 gives the full variable domain: NAGVMQNPRHLVRRRGQEARLRCSPMKGHSHVYWYRQLPEEGLKFMVYLQKENIIDESGMPKERFSAEFPKEGPSILRIQQVVRGDSAAYFCASSPEGGNTEAFFGQGTRLTVV.

This clone was seen a few times. The J gene is TRBJ2-3, the V gene TRBV20-1, with a weak D call TRBD2 (6 bases). V lost 3 bases, J lost 6 bases, and 7 bases lay in between. Looked up from germline, CDR1 is DFQATT and CDR2 is SNEGSKA (reference sequence). The CDR3 has 11 amino acids. CDR3 region: CSASRGDTQYF. CDR3 bases: TGCAGTGCTAGCCGGGGGGATACGCAGTATTTT.

A few counts support this clone. The V gene is TRBV13, the J gene TRBJ1-2; no clear D gene. Trimming shortened V by 3 bases and J by 3 bases, and 8 bases separated the two germline ends. This CDR3 is built from 13 residues. Per germline, CDR1 PRHDT and CDR2 FYEKMQ (reference sequence). This chain's CDR3 is CASSFPPYYGYTF. CDR3 coding DNA: TGTGCCAGCAGCTTCCCTCCTTACTATGGCTACACCTTC.

This clone showed up just a few times. The V gene is TRBV12-5, the J gene TRBJ1-2, with no clear D. Germline values: CDR1 LGHNT, CDR2 FRNRAP. CDR3 length: 13 residues. V gave up 4 bases and J gave up 4 bases, with 10 bases separating them. Here the CDR3 DNA reads TGTGCTAGTGGTTCCGACCCAGGCTATGGCTACACCTTC. Translation: CASGSDPGYGYTF.